This TCR beta chain emerged from a study of cytomegalovirus exposure and HLA in healthy donors. In the study overall: A data release that came early held approximately 85 million unique TCRs from HLA-typed donors. Broader study findings: Using a false discovery rate of 0.05, a later analysis showed that roughly 16,000 TCR beta sequences were associated with HLA alleles. Roughly uniform sequencing depth across donors was assumed, possibly incorrectly. Across HLA loci, a later analysis found differing TCR association rates, with DRB1 most and HLA-C fewest.

V was clipped by 7 bases and J by 2 bases; unmatched bases: 10. The germline CDR1 and CDR2 sequences are MDHEN and SYDVKM. The length of the CDR3 is 15 residues. The PCR was carried out with 60 Vbeta primers and 13 Jbeta primers. Measured with immunoSEQ multiplex PCR; TCRdb has only the in-frame clones, and not every one. The sample carries around 200,000 clones, 80% recorded once. About this clone: No antigen is known for it.

Sequenced sample: PBMCs. The genes are TRBV28 and TRBJ2-5; 7 positions match TRBD2. This TCR derives from a boy under 18 in good health and CMV-seronegative. CDR3 in amino acids: CASKRLGLGQETQYF. CDR3 bases: TGTGCCAGCAAACGTCTCGGACTAGGACAAGAGACCCAGTACTTC.